The clone carrying this T cell receptor beta chain was seen more than once but under ten times. It was with a sample-barcoded 5' primer and a J-beta primer mix that a second PCR of roughly 6 to 11 cycles was run. One entry per CDR3 protein, called by TCRdb with MiXCR from the 5' RACE reads. The sample yields 850,000 to 1,000,000 distinct CDR3 sequences, roughly 48% seen once. The CDR3 is 14 amino acids. J gave up 4 bases and V 2 bases, and 4 bases lay outside the gene matches. The data derive from a study of blood T cells in healthy people across ages. On the study more broadly: T cells yielded about one barcoded beta molecule per two cells through template switching.

All donors came from Russia, were Caucasian and healthy, and spanned ages roughly 6 to 95. PBMCs were isolated at a quantity of at least 6 million per sample. The chain carries TRBV12-3 or TRBV12-4 and TRBJ2-7; TRBD1 aligns across 8 bases. This TCR derives from a man younger than 40 in good health. Sequenced material: blood. CDR3 amino acids: CASSLQGARYEQYF. The CDR3 region has the DNA TGTGCCAGCAGTTTACAGGGGGCGAGGTACGAGCAGTACTTC.